This T cell receptor (beta chain) was sequenced in a study of cytomegalovirus exposure and HLA in healthy donors (dated by TCRdb to the late 2010s). Regarding the research as a whole: A later analysis indicated that the 120 validation repertoires were generated on the platform also employed for the roughly 720 repertoires of the first cohort. The study aimed to test whether cataloging public T cell receptors could reveal signatures of past pathogen exposure. Along with the roughly 610-subject first cohort, a separate validation cohort of around 120 different subjects was used. High-throughput TCR immunosequencing, statistical association of individual TCRs with disease status, and machine learning were combined to predict cytomegalovirus infection status.

Library preparation used the immunoSEQ multiplex PCR assay. The original methods were these. A statistical classification framework was built for diagnosing cytomegalovirus status from the catalog of TCR beta chain sequences. TCRdb took over this immuneACCESS table, retaining in-frame rearrangements with V and J assigned. Such tables are incomplete; in checked studies, under half of the missing clones stem from an unresolved V gene, and the remainder is unexplained. The DNA was the basis for D and trimming; V, J and clone size are from that table. In all, the sample holds about 120,000 clones, and 85% to 90% of those were seen once. Under 2% of the sample belongs to the ten largest clones. Study-wide conclusions, independent of this receptor: Subsequent analysis determined that TCRs grouped into clusters in the first cohort also showed a tendency toward co-occurrence across the 90 to 150 validation repertoires, and about 94% of cluster scores exceeded 0. The study gave a list of more than 150 TCR beta chains associated with cytomegalovirus. In both the original and validation cohorts, the classifier was reported to diagnose cytomegalovirus status with high specificity and sensitivity. Across donors, most TCR sequences were observed very rarely, whereas some public TCRs were present in many individuals. The authors suggested that the approach could potentially be generalized to other disease states and immunological phenotypes. In vitro tests confirmed that a few of the cytomegalovirus-associated TCR beta chains recognize cytomegalovirus antigens. A later analysis had no HLA typing for the validation cohort, so co-occurrence there was scored across all 120 or so repertoires.

Remarks on this clone: Its cognate antigen has yet to be identified. The input lacks base qualities; no much larger clone sits a single base away.

The CDR3, from cysteine to phenylalanine, totals 16 residues. Only the CDR3 region is kept as DNA, spanning 48 bases read in frame from base 1. Trimming accounts for 6 bases at V and 0 bases at J, while the number of junction bases matched to no gene is 7. The germline V gene supplies CDR1 MDHEN and CDR2 SYDVKM. Separate from the roughly 700-subject first cohort, the validation cohort of 95 to 150 subjects was the group to which the donors belonged. Here the chain combines TRBV28 and TRBJ2-3; 9 central nucleotides agree with TRBD2. This receptor was obtained from a woman aged 18 to 35 in good health and CMV-seronegative. The sequencing sample was made of PBMCs. CDR3 loop: CASSKAGGQSTDTQYF. The bases read TGTGCCAGCAGCAAAGCGGGGGGCCAGAGCACAGATACGCAGTATTTT.